The present T cell receptor (beta chain) was sequenced within a study of graft-versus-host responses after intestinal transplantation. For the study at large: Isolated intestinal, liver-intestinal, or multivisceral transplants were what recipients had. Once they had received anti-thymocyte globulin induction, all recipients took tacrolimus and steroids for approximately 3 years.

Worth noting for this clone: Its antigen is not identified.

Findings and caveats of the study: GvH clones turned up in recipient marrow; some had shown up first in ileum or blood. The highest levels of circulating GvH clones went along with early declines in HvG clones after transplant.

The ends were cut back, 4 bases at V and 1 base at J, with 18 bases in the middle. Germline CDR1 is LNHNV and CDR2 is YYDKDF (reference sequence). The CDR3 length is 17 residues. Assay used: immunoSEQ multiplex PCR; TCRdb lists only in-frame clones, some missing. The top ten hold around 4% of the sample, which has approximately 68,000 clones, 90% seen once. The J gene is TRBJ2-3, the V gene TRBV15, with D tentatively TRBD1 (6 bases). The receptor comes from a human donor who was the organ donor for an intestinal transplant. Here the sequenced sample was unstimulated CD8+ T cells sorted from spleen or lymph node cells, taken before transplant. DNA for the CDR3: TGTGCCACCAGCAAAAGATCCGGGACATGGGGCACAGATACGCAGTATTTT. This sequence encodes CATSKRSGTWGTDTQYF.